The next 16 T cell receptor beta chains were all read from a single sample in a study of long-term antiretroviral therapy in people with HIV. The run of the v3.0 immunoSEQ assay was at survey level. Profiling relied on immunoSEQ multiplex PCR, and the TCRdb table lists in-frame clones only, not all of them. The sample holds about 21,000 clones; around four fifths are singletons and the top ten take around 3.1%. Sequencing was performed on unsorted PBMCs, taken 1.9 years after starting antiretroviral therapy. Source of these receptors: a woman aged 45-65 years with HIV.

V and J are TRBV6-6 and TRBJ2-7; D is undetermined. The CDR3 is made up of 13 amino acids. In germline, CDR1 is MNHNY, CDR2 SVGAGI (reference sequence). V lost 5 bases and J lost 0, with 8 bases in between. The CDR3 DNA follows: TGTGCCAGCAGTGGACGTGTCTCCTACGAGCAGTACTTC. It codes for CASSGRVSYEQYF.

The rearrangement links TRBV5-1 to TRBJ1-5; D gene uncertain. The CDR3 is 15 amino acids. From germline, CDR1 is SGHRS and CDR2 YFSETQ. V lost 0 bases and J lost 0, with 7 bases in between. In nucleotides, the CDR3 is TGCGCCAGCAGCTTGGGTCATAATAGCAATCAGCCCCAGCATTTT. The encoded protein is CASSLGHNSNQPQHF.

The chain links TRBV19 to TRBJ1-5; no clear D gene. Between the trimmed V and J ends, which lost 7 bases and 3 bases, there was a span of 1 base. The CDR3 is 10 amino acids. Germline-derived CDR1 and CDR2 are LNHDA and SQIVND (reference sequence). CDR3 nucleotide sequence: TGTGCCAGTAACAATCAGCCCCAGCATTTT. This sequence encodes CASNNQPQHF.

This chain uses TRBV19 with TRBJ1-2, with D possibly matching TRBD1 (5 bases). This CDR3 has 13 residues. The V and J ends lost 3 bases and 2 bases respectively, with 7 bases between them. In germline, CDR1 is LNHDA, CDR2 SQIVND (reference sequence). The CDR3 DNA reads TGTGCCAGTAGTATCCGACAGAACTATGGCTACACCTTC. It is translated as CASSIRQNYGYTF. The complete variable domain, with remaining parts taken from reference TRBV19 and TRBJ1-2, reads DGGITQSPKYLFRKEGQNVTLSCEQNLNHDAMYWYRQDPGQGLRLIYYSQIVNDFQKGDIAEGYSVSREKKESFPLTVTSAQKNPTAFYLCASSIRQNYGYTFGSGTRLTVV.

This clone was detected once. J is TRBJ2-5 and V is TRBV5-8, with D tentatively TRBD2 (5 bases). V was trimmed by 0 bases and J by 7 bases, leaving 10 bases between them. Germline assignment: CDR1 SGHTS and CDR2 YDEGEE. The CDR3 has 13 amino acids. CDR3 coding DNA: TGTGCCAGCAGCTTGGGTCTGGGGAGGACCCAGTACTTC. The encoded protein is CASSLGLGRTQYF.

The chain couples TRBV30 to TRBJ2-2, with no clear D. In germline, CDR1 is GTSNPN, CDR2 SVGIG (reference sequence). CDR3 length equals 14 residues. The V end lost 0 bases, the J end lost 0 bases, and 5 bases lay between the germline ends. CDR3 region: CAWSVVPNTGELFF. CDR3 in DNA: TGTGCCTGGAGTGTGGTGCCGAACACCGGGGAGCTGTTTTTT.

The CDR3 reads CASSTQPDRRHSYEQYF. The CDR3 DNA follows: TGTGCCAGCAGCACCCAACCCGACCGGAGACACTCCTACGAGCAGTACTTC. The chain joins TRBV7-2 to TRBJ2-7; D call uncertain. V was trimmed by 5 bases and J by 0 bases, leaving 20 bases between them. CDR1 SGHTA and CDR2 FQGNSA come from the germline V gene. The CDR3 runs 17 residues.

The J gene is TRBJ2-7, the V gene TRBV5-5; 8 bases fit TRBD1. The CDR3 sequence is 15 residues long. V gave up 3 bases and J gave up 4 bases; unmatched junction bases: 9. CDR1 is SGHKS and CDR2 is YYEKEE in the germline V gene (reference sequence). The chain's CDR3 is CASSSGQGIRYEQYF. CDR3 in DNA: TGTGCCAGCAGCTCAGGACAGGGAATCAGGTACGAGCAGTACTTC.

In DNA, the CDR3 is TGTGCCAGTATGGGGGAATGGGGTTCACCCCTCCACTTT. Protein: CASMGEWGSPLHF. The chain uses TRBV19 and TRBJ1-6; D may be TRBD1 (5 bases). The V end lost 7 bases, the J end lost 9 bases, and 13 bases lay between the germline ends. The germline V gene has CDR1 LNHDA and CDR2 SQIVND (reference sequence). The CDR3 loop spans 13 amino acids.

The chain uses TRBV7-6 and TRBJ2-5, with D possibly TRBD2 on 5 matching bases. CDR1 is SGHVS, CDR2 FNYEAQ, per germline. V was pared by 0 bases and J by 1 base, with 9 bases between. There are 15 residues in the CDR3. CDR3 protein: CASSLARAAQETQYF. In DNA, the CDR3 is TGTGCCAGCAGCTTAGCGAGGGCGGCCCAAGAGACCCAGTACTTC.

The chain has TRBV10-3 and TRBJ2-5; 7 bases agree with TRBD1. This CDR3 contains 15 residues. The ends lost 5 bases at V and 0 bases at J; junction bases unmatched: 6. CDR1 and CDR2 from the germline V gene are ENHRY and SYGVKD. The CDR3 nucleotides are TGTGCCATCAGTCCGGGACAGAACTACCAAGAGACCCAGTACTTC. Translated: CAISPGQNYQETQYF.

The CDR3, as DNA: TGTGCCAGCAGCTTAGCGCGTAGCAGTTACAATGAGCAGTTCTTC. As protein: CASSLARSSYNEQFF. The chain recombines TRBV7-2 with TRBJ2-1; the D is unclear. V lost 0 bases, J lost 4 bases, and 10 bases lay in between. The CDR3 has 15 amino acids. Germline-derived CDR1 and CDR2 are SGHTA and FQGNSA.

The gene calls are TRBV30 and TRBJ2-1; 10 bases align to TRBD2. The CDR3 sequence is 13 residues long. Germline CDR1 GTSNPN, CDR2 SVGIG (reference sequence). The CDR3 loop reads CASSGGARHEQFF. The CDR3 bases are TGTGCTTCCAGCGGGGGGGCCAGGCATGAGCAGTTCTTC.

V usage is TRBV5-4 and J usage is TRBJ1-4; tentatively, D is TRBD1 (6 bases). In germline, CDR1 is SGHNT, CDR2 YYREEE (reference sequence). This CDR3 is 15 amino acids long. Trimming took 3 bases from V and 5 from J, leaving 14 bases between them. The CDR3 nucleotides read TGTGCCAGCAGCTCGGGGGACAATGGAAATGAAAAACTGTTTTTT. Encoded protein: CASSSGDNGNEKLFF.

The CDR3 here is CASRDIYGYYGYTF. Here the CDR3 DNA reads TGTGCCAGCAGGGACATATATGGGTACTATGGCTACACCTTC. J is TRBJ1-2 and V is TRBV5-5; D possibly corresponds to TRBD1 (5 bases). CDR3 length equals 14 residues. CDR1 and CDR2 (germline): SGHKS, YYEKEE (reference sequence). V was cut by 5 bases and J by 3 bases, with 14 bases left in between.

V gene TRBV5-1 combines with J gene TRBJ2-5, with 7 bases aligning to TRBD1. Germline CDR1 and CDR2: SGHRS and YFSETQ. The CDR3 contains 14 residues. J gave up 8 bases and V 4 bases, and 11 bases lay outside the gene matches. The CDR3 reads CASSPGTARDTQYF. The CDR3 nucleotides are TGCGCCAGCAGCCCCGGGACAGCAAGAGACACCCAGTACTTC.